Each of the 20 T cell receptor beta chains below was sequenced from the same sample in a study of T-cell memory formation after mild COVID-19. TCRdb analysed the 5' RACE reads with MiXCR anew, one entry per CDR3 protein. This repertoire shows roughly 250,000 distinct CDR3 sequences, about a sixth found once; its top ten account for roughly a fifth. Specimen: PBMCs or a T cell subset sorted from them (not recorded which). The receptors were gathered from a man between 18 and 29 years old who had mild COVID-19 (a few samples of this study predate the infection). Cell type and time point are not known.

This clonotype was counted a few times. The V call is TRBV7-2, the J call TRBJ2-3; tentative D call: TRBD2 (6 bases). CDR1 is SGHTA and CDR2 is FQGNSA in the germline V gene. V lost 5 bases, J lost 4 bases, and 13 bases lay in between. The CDR3 loop spans 14 amino acids. The CDR3 is CASSVRGSADTQYF. The CDR3, as DNA: TGTGCCAGCAGCGTGCGGGGTAGCGCAGATACGCAGTATTTT.

The rearrangement uses TRBV7-2 and TRBJ1-3, with D possibly being TRBD1 (5 bases). The CDR3 totals 14 residues. From germline, CDR1 is SGHTA and CDR2 FQGNSA. With 1 base removed from V and 7 bases from J, the gap between germline ends came to 11 bases. Here the CDR3 reads CASSLGPWGNTIYF. Here the CDR3 DNA reads TGTGCCAGCAGCTTAGGTCCATGGGGGAACACCATATATTTT.

This chain connects TRBV29-1 to TRBJ2-7, with D possibly matching TRBD1 (6 bases). Germline V lookup: CDR1 SQVTM, CDR2 ANQGSEA. V lost 1 base to trimming and J lost 0 bases, with 16 bases between them. This CDR3 comprises 16 residues. DNA of the CDR3: TGCAGCGTTGAAGGAGCCCAGGGGAAGGGCTCCTACGAGCAGTACTTC. This translates into CSVEGAQGKGSYEQYF.

This clonotype was observed many times. The chain uses TRBV7-9 and TRBJ2-7, with 8 bases identical to TRBD1. After removal of 1 base from V and 1 base from J, the junction contained 3 bases not matched to a gene. Germline CDR1 is SEHNR and CDR2 is FQNEAQ (reference sequence). The CDR3 has 15 amino acids. The CDR3 here is CASSLGTGRSYEQYF. In DNA, the CDR3 is TGTGCCAGCAGCTTAGGGACAGGGCGGTCCTACGAGCAGTACTTC.

Ten or more counts support this clonotype. This chain uses TRBV7-3 with TRBJ2-5; weak D call: TRBD2 (6 bases). V was shortened by 2 bases and J by 2 bases, with 9 bases between the two germline ends. The CDR3 consists of 14 residues. From germline, CDR1 is SGHTA and CDR2 FQGTGA. This CDR3 is CASSLSGRQETQYF. DNA of the CDR3: TGTGCCAGCAGCTTATCAGGGAGGCAAGAGACCCAGTACTTC.

This clonotype appeared many times. The rearrangement links TRBV5-1 to TRBJ2-1; D unclear. The germline V and J ends were trimmed by 0 bases and 5 bases, with 6 bases remaining between them. The CDR3 is 13 amino acids. Per the germline V gene, CDR1 is SGHRS and CDR2 is YFSETQ. This CDR3 reads CASSLEGDNEQFF. The CDR3, as DNA: TGCGCCAGCAGCTTGGAGGGTGACAATGAGCAGTTCTTC. The entire variable domain, with the rest obtained from reference TRBV5-1 and TRBJ2-1, is as follows: KAGVTQTPRYLIKTRGQQVTLSCSPISGHRSVSWYQQTPGQGLQFLFEYFSETQRNKGNFPGRFSGRQFSNSRSEMNVSTLELGDSALYLCASSLEGDNEQFFGPGTRLTVL.

This clonotype showed up just a few times. The chain employs TRBV5-1 and TRBJ1-2; TRBD1 might be the D (6 bases). V was pared by 0 bases and J by 8 bases, with 14 bases between. The CDR3 extends over 14 amino acids. The germline CDR1 and CDR2 sequences are SGHRS and YFSETQ. The CDR3 reads CASSLEDGGQGYTF. CDR3 nucleotides: TGCGCCAGCAGCTTGGAGGATGGGGGGCAAGGCTACACCTTC.

The chain employs TRBV6-1 and TRBJ1-2; D gene ambiguous. Germline CDR1 reads MNHNS; CDR2 reads SASEGT. V lost 2 bases to trimming and J lost 4 bases, with 8 bases between them. The CDR3 totals 13 residues. CDR3 loop: CASSESGSYGYTF. The CDR3 DNA follows: TGTGCCAGCAGTGAATCGGGTTCCTATGGCTACACCTTC.

This clonotype was detected only a few times. Its ends do not fully match the called genes, so a read error is possible. J is TRBJ2-3 and V is TRBV7-7; 8 bases map to TRBD1. The CDR3 is made up of 15 amino acids. From germline, CDR1 is SSHAT and CDR2 FNYEAQ (reference sequence). The DNA for the CDR3 is TGTGCTAGCAGCGAGACAGGGGCCCGCACAGATACGCAGTATTTT. Residues: CASSETGARTDTQYF.

This clonotype was detected only a few times. The gene calls are TRBV5-1 and TRBJ2-3, with 7 bases matching TRBD1. V trimming: 3 bases; J trimming: 2 bases; junction bases outside the gene matches: 9. CDR3 length equals 16 residues. From germline, CDR1 is SGHRS and CDR2 YFSETQ. CDR3 in DNA: TGCGCCAGCAGCTCCAGAGGGGGCCCTTTCACAGATACGCAGTATTTT. Its translation: CASSSRGGPFTDTQYF.

This clonotype came up a few times. The chain carries TRBV5-1 and TRBJ2-2, with a tentative D call TRBD2 (5 bases). The length of the CDR3 is 15 residues. CDR1 and CDR2 (germline): SGHRS, YFSETQ. V lost 0 bases and J lost 4, with 10 bases in between. CDR3 DNA: TGCGCCAGCAGCTTGGGAGGGCCAACCACCGGGGAGCTGTTTTTT. The encoded protein is CASSLGGPTTGELFF.

This clonotype has just a few counts. V and J are TRBV10-3 and TRBJ2-5, with unresolved D. Germline loops: CDR1 ENHRY, CDR2 SYGVKD. There are 12 residues in the CDR3. Trimming left V 0 bases short and J 8 bases short, with 7 bases between. The CDR3 here is CAISESPLTQYF. The CDR3 DNA follows: TGTGCCATCAGTGAGTCCCCATTAACCCAGTACTTC.

The genes are TRBV13 and TRBJ2-5; no reliable D call. The V and J ends lost 1 base and 2 bases respectively, with 5 bases between them. Germline V gives CDR1 PRHDT, CDR2 FYEKMQ (reference sequence). This CDR3 spans 13 amino acids. The CDR3 sequence is CASSLVRQETQYF. The CDR3 DNA reads as TGTGCCAGCAGCTTAGTCAGACAAGAGACCCAGTACTTC.

This chain connects TRBV19 to TRBJ1-1; D remains ambiguous. Germline CDR1 LNHDA, CDR2 SQIVND (reference sequence). Trimming took 2 bases from V and 1 from J, leaving 5 bases between them. The CDR3 runs 13 residues. CDR3 protein: CASSIQANTEAFF. CDR3 nucleotides: TGTGCCAGTAGTATACAGGCGAACACTGAAGCTTTCTTT.

The chain couples TRBV18 to TRBJ2-7; D call uncertain. CDR3 length equals 13 residues. Germline CDR1 KGHSH, CDR2 LQKENI. Deletions cut 3 bases from V and 3 bases from J, with 9 bases between. The CDR3 spells CASSPQENYEQYF. The CDR3 DNA is TGTGCCAGCTCACCCCAGGAAAACTACGAGCAGTACTTC.

The chain joins TRBV6-5 to TRBJ2-3; 7 positions match TRBD2. The CDR3 is 16 amino acids. V dropped 0 bases and J dropped 0; count of bases not matched to a gene: 3. Germline assignment: CDR1 MNHEY and CDR2 SVGAGI. Written as DNA, the CDR3 is TGTGCCAGCAGTTACTCGGGGCGGGGGAGCACAGATACGCAGTATTTT. Translated: CASSYSGRGSTDTQYF.

This clonotype was seen more than once but under ten times. The chain couples TRBV18 to TRBJ2-3; the D gene is possibly TRBD1 (6 bases). The CDR3 is 17 residues long. Trimming shortened V by 0 bases and J by 2 bases, and 15 bases separated the two germline ends. Germline-derived CDR1 and CDR2 are KGHSH and LQKENI. In DNA form, the CDR3 reads TGTGCCAGCTCACCACCGGCTTCGAGGGGGAACACAGATACGCAGTATTTT. Its protein is CASSPPASRGNTDTQYF.

In its sample, this clonotype was seen a few times. V gene TRBV7-2 combines with J gene TRBJ1-4; D may be TRBD1 (6 bases). The V end lost 4 bases, the J end lost 5 bases, and 14 bases lay between the germline ends. CDR3 length: 15 residues. Per the germline V gene, CDR1 is SGHTA and CDR2 is FQGNSA. The CDR3 spells CASSSQGILNEKLFF. CDR3 sequence (DNA): TGTGCCAGCAGCTCCCAGGGGATCCTAAATGAAAAACTGTTTTTT.

In its sample, this clonotype was seen a few times. The chain has TRBV7-9 and TRBJ1-1, with TRBD1 matching over 8 bases. CDR3 length: 13 amino acids. V shed 1 base and J 8 bases; nucleotides not matched to a gene: 3. Germline V lookup: CDR1 SEHNR, CDR2 FQNEAQ (reference sequence). Written as DNA, the CDR3 is TGTGCCAGCAGCTTAGGGACAGGGAAGGAAGCTTTCTTT. As protein: CASSLGTGKEAFF.

This chain connects TRBV11-2 to TRBJ1-6; no clear D gene. Germline lookup yields CDR1 SGHAT and CDR2 FQNNGV. The CDR3 is made up of 11 amino acids. Trimming removed 6 bases at V and 9 bases at J, with 6 bases between. The DNA for the CDR3 is TGTGCCAGCAGTCCGGGTTCACCCCTCCACTTT. Its translation: CASSPGSPLHF.